This paragraph covers one T cell receptor beta chain sequence. Its antigen remains unidentified. This CDR3 region has 16 residues. Trimming pared 8 bases from V and 1 base from J, leaving 17 bases between. Germline lookup yields CDR1 MNHNS and CDR2 SASEGT. The entry originates in a study of T cell repertoires in cytomegalovirus infection. Study information: Public TCR beta signatures were indicative of both CMV infection and a matching HLA type. Study-wide points: It was HLA-C-restricted CMV-specific TCR beta clonotypes that dominated the response ex vivo.

One entry per CDR3 protein results from TCRdb running MiXCR on the reads. The sample lists about 890,000 distinct CDR3 sequences, approximately 30% occurring once. The V gene is TRBV6-1, the J gene TRBJ2-2, with a tentative D call TRBD1 (6 bases). The receptor's source is a human donor in good health (CMV status not recorded). Some clones in this sample may be carry-over from other donors' samples. Specimen: cultured CD8+ T cells from PBMCs, collected from culture after CMV antigen stimulation. In DNA form, the CDR3 reads TGTGCCAGCTCGGCCAGGGGCCTGATGAACACCGGGGAGCTGTTTTTT. Its protein product is CASSARGLMNTGELFF.